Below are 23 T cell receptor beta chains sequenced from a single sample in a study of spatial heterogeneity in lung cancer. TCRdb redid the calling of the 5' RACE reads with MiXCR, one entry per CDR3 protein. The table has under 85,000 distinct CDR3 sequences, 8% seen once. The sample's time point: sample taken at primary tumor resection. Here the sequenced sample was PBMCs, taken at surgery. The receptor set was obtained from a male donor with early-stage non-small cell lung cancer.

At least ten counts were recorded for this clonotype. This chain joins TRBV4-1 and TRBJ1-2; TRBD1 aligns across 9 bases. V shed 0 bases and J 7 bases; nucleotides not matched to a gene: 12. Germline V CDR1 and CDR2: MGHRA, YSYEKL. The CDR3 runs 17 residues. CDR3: CASSQDQWADRGFGYTF. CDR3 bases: TGCGCCAGCAGCCAAGATCAATGGGCGGACAGGGGTTTTGGCTACACCTTC.

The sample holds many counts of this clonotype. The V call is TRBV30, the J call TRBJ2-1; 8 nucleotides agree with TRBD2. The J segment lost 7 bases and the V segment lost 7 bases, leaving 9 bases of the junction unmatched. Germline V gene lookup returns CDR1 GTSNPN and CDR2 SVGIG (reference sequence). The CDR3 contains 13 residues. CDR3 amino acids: CAYLAGKVNEQFF. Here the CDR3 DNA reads TGTGCCTATCTAGCGGGTAAGGTAAATGAGCAGTTCTTC.

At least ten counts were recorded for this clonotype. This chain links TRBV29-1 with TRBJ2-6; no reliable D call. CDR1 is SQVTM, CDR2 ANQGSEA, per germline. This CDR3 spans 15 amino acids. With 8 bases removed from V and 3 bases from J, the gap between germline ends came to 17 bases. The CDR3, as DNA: TGCAGCACCGCCGATCGTATGCGTGGGGCCAACGTCCTGACTTTC. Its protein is CSTADRMRGANVLTF.

CDR3 sequence (DNA): TGTGCCAGCAGCTACAGCGGGGGTCGGGGCGAGCAGTACTTC. It translates to CASSYSGGRGEQYF. The rearrangement uses TRBV11-2 and TRBJ2-7; 8 nucleotides align to TRBD2. Germline CDR1 is SGHAT and CDR2 is FQNNGV. This CDR3 is 14 amino acids long. V lost 4 bases, J lost 6 bases, and 8 bases stayed unmatched.

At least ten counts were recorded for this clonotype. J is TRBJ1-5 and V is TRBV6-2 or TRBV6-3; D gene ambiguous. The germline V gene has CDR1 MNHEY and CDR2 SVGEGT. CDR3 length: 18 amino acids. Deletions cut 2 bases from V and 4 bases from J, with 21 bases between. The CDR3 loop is CASSYNPGVGYSNQPQHF. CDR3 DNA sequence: TGTGCCAGCAGTTACAATCCAGGAGTTGGTTATTCTAATCAGCCCCAGCATTTT.

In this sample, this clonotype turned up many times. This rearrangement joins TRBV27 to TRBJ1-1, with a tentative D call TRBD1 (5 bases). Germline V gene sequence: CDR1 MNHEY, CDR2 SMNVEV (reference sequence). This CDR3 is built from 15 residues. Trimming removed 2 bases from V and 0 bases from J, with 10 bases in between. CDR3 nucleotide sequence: TGTGCCAGCAGTTTAAGACAGCGGATGAACACTGAAGCTTTCTTT. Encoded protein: CASSLRQRMNTEAFF.

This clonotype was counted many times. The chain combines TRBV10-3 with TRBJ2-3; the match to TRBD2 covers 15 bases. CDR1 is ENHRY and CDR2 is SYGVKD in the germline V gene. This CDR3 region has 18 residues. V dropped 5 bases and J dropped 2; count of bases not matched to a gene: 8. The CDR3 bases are TGTGCCATCAGTCGCACCGGGACTAGCGGGAGGTTCACAGATACGCAGTATTTT. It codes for CAISRTGTSGRFTDTQYF.

The CDR3 region is CASSPGRQSYQETQYF. The DNA for the CDR3 is TGTGCCAGCAGCCCGGGTAGACAGTCGTACCAAGAGACCCAGTACTTC. The rearrangement uses TRBV5-4 and TRBJ2-5; possible D gene TRBD1, 5 bases. Germline CDR1 SGHNT, CDR2 YYREEE (reference sequence). Trimming stripped 4 bases from V and 0 bases from J, with 16 bases between. The CDR3 has 16 residues.

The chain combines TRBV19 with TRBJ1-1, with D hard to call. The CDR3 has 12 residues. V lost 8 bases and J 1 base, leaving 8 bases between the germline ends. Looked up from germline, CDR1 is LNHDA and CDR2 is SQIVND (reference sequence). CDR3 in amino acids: CASSGWNTEAFF. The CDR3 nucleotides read TGTGCCAGTTCCGGTTGGAACACTGAAGCTTTCTTT.

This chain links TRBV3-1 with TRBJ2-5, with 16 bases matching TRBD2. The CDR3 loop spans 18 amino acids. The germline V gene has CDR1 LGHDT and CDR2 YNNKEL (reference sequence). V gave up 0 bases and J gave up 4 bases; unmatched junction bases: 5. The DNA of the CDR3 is TGTGCCAGCAGCCAAGAGGGGACTAGCGGGAGGGCCGGAGAGACCCAGTACTTC. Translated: CASSQEGTSGRAGETQYF.

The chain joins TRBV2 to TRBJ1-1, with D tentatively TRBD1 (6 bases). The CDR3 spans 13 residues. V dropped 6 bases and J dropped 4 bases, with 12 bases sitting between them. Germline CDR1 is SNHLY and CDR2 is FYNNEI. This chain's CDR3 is CASSGGQSTEAFF. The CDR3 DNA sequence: TGTGCCAGCAGCGGGGGCCAGAGCACTGAAGCTTTCTTT. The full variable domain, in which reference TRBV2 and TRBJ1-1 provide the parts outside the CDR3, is EPEVTQTPSHQVTQMGQEVILRCVPISNHLYFYWYRQILGQKVEFLVSFYNNEISEKSEIFDDQFSVERPDGSNFTLKIRSTKLEDSAMYFCASSGGQSTEAFFGQGTRLTVV.

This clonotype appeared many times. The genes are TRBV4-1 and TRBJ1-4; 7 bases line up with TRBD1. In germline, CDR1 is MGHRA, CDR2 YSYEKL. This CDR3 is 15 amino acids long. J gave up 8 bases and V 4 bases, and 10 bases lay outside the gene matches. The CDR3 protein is CASSRAGTGQEKLFF. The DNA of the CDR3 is TGCGCCAGCAGCCGGGCCGGGACGGGACAGGAAAAACTGTTTTTT.

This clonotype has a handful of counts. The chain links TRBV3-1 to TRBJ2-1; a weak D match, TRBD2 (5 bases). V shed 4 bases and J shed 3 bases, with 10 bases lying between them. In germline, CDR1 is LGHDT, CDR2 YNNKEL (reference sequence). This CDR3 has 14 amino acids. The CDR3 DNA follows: TGTGCCAGCAGCCCAAGCGGCTACTACAATGAGCAGTTCTTC. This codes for CASSPSGYYNEQFF.

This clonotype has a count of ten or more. The CDR3, as DNA: TGTGCCAGCAGCTCCCCGGGGTGGGGCGCGGGGAACACTGAAGCTTTCTTT. Amino acids: CASSSPGWGAGNTEAFF. This sequence joins TRBV5-4 and TRBJ1-1; possible D gene TRBD1, 5 bases. Per germline, CDR1 SGHNT and CDR2 YYREEE (reference sequence). This CDR3 is 17 amino acids long. V was trimmed by 3 bases and J by 1 base, leaving 19 bases between them.

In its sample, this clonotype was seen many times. The CDR3 bases are TGTGCCAGCAGCTACGACAGGGCCTCCAGGAGTACTGAAGCTTTCTTT. It translates to CASSYDRASRSTEAFF. The chain joins TRBV7-2 to TRBJ1-1, with TRBD1 identical over 7 bases. Unmatched junction bases numbered 13, after V lost 4 bases and J lost 5 bases. The germline V gene encodes CDR1 SGHTA and CDR2 FQGNSA. The CDR3 runs to 16 residues.

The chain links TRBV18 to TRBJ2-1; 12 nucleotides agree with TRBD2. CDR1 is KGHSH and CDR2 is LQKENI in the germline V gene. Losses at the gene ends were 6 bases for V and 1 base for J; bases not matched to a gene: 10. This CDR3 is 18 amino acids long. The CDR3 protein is CASSPRTSGTGSYNEQFF. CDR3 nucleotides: TGTGCCAGCTCCCCGAGGACTAGCGGGACCGGATCCTACAATGAGCAGTTCTTC.

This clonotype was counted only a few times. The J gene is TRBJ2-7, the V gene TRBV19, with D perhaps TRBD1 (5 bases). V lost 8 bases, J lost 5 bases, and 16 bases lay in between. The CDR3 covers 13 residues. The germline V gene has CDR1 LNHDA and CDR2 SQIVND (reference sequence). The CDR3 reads CASRKGYADEQYF. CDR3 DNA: TGTGCCAGTCGGAAGGGGTATGCTGACGAGCAGTACTTC.

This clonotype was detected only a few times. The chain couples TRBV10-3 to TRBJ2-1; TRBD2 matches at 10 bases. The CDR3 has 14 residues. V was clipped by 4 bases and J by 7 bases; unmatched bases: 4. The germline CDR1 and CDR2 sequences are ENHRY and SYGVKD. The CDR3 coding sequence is TGTGCCATCAGTGTAGCGGGAGGCGCGAATGAGCAGTTCTTC. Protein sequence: CAISVAGGANEQFF.

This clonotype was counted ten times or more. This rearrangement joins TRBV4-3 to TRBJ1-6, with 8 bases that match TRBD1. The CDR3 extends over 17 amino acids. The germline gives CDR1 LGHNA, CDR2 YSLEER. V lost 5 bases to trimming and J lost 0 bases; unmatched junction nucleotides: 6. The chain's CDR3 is CASSDRTGSSYNSPLHF. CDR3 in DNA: TGCGCCAGCAGCGATCGGACAGGGAGCTCCTATAATTCACCCCTCCACTTT.

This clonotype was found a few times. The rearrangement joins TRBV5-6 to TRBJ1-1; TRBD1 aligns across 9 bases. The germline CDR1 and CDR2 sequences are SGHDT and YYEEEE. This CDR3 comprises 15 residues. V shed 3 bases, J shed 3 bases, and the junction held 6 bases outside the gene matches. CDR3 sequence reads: CASSYQGQGYTEAFF. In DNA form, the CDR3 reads TGTGCCAGCAGCTACCAGGGACAGGGATACACTGAAGCTTTCTTT.

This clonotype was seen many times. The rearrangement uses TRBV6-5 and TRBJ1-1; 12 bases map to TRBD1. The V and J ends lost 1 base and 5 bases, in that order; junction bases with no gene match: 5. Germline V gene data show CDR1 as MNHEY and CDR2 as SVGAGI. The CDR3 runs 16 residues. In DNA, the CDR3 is TGTGCCAGCAGTTACTTCCCGGGACAGGGGGCGACTGAAGCTTTCTTT. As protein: CASSYFPGQGATEAFF.

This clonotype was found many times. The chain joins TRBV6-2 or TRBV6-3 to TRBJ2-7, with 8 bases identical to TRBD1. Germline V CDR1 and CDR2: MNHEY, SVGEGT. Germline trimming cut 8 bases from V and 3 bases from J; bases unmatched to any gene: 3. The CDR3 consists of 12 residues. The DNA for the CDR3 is TGTGCCAGCGCCGACAGGGGCTACGAGCAGTACTTC. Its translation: CASADRGYEQYF.

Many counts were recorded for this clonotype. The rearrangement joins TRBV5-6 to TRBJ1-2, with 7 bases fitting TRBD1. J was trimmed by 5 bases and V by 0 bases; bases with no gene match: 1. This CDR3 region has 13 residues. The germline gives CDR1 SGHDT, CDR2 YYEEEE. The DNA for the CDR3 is TGTGCCAGCAGCTTGGCAGGGGGATATGGCTACACCTTC. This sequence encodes CASSLAGGYGYTF. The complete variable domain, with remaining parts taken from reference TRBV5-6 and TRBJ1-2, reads DAGVTQSPTHLIKTRGQQVTLRCSPKSGHDTVSWYQQALGQGPQFIFQYYEEEERQRGNFPDRFSGHQFPNYSSELNVNALLLGDSALYLCASSLAGGYGYTFGSGTRLTVV.